A selection of T cell receptor beta chains follows, all from one sample in a study of blood T cell repertoires in COVID-19. Generated by immunoSEQ multiplex PCR, the TCRdb table keeps only in-frame clones and is missing some. This sample has 150,000 to 200,000 clones, with 70% to 90% found just once. Sequencing was performed on PBMCs or T cells enriched from blood (not recorded which). The source is a woman younger than 30 who had recovered from COVID-19. Each CDR3 is given with its conserved first and last residue. The order of the fields is J gene, CDR3 length, clone size, V gene, D gene, CDR3 protein, CDR3 DNA. A D gene is named only where the DNA matches it firmly. Clone size is stated in some rows and not others, as once, few, many or a class when expanded.

>TRBJ2-5|14|.|TRBV28|.
CASSSRLVQETQYF
TGTGCCAGCAGTTCCCGACTGGTCCAAGAGACCCAGTACTTC
>TRBJ1-2|13|.|TRBV3-1/TRBV3-2|.
CASSQELRGGYTF
TGTGCCAGCAGCCAAGAGTTGAGGGGGGGCTACACCTTC
>TRBJ2-5|14|.|TRBV7-8|.
CASRPWGIQETQYF
TGTGCCAGTCGACCCTGGGGCATCCAAGAGACCCAGTACTTC
>TRBJ2-5|13|.|TRBV11-2|.
CASSPYMVETQYF
TGTGCCAGCAGCCCCTATATGGTGGAGACCCAGTACTTC
>TRBJ2-3|14|.|TRBV9|TRBD1
CASSVGQGSDTQYF
TGTGCCAGCAGCGTAGGACAGGGATCAGATACGCAGTATTTT
>TRBJ2-7|14|.|TRBV2|.
CASSPEGGFYEQYF
TGTGCCAGCAGCCCCGAAGGGGGATTCTACGAGCAGTACTTC
>TRBJ1-1|13|.|TRBV2|.
CASKQNLHTEAFF
TGTGCCAGCAAACAGAACCTGCACACTGAAGCTTTCTTT
>TRBJ2-7|11|.|TRBV7-8|.
CASSPGYEQYF
TGTGCCAGCAGTCCAGGGTACGAGCAGTACTTC
>TRBJ2-7|15|.|TRBV4-1|TRBD1
CASSQDRFSSYEQYF
TGCGCCAGCAGCCAGGACAGGTTCTCCTCCTACGAGCAGTACTTC
>TRBJ2-2|17|.|TRBV24-1|TRBD2
CATSDTEREGHTGELFF
TGTGCCACCAGTGATACCGAGCGGGAGGGGCACACCGGGGAGCTGTTTTTT
>TRBJ1-6|15|once|TRBV28|.
CASTLTVEYNSPLHF
TGTGCCAGCACCTTGACAGTAGAGTATAATTCACCCCTCCACTTT
>TRBJ2-1|16|.|TRBV7-9|.
CASSLRADSSYNEQFF
TGTGCCAGCAGCTTAAGAGCGGACAGCTCCTACAATGAGCAGTTCTTC
>TRBJ2-5|17|.|TRBV15|TRBD2
CATPHTTRGRAGETQYF
TGTGCCACCCCCCACACCACCCGCGGGAGGGCCGGGGAGACCCAGTACTTC
>TRBJ2-5|14|.|TRBV5-4|.
CASSLALTRETQYF
TGTGCCAGCAGCTTGGCCCTTACCCGGGAGACCCAGTACTTC
>TRBJ2-7|15|.|TRBV11-2|.
CASSRYRDLSYEQYF
TGTGCCAGCAGCCGTTACCGGGACTTGTCCTACGAGCAGTACTTC
>TRBJ1-1|15|.|TRBV6-1|.
CASSEMADLNTEAFF
TGTGCCAGCAGTGAAATGGCAGACTTGAACACTGAAGCTTTCTTT